This T cell receptor beta chain came from a study of technical replicates of blood from a handful of donors. Method: immunoSEQ multiplex PCR; TCRdb's copy keeps in-frame clones and lacks some. The sample contains tens of thousands of clones, around 92% of which appear only once. This CDR3 has 15 residues. Per the germline V gene, CDR1 is LNHDA and CDR2 is SQIVND (reference sequence). The trim removed 5 bases at V and 7 bases at J, leaving 9 bases unmatched. Sequencing was performed on PBMCs. The V gene is TRBV19, the J gene TRBJ2-1; 9 nucleotides align to TRBD1. The sequence derives from a human donor in good health. Some clones in this sample may be carry-over from other donors' samples. The CDR3 nucleotides read TGTGCCAGTAGTGGAACAGGACAGGGGCGGAATGAGCAGTTCTTC. Translation: CASSGTGQGRNEQFF.